The text below deals with one T cell receptor (beta chain). The antigen is undetermined. The data were obtained in a study of cytomegalovirus exposure and HLA in healthy donors. Study-wide points: A later analysis found most CMV-associated TCR beta chains apparently HLA-restricted.

V lost 2 bases to trimming and J lost 8 bases; unmatched junction nucleotides: 9. Germline assignment: CDR1 SSHAT and CDR2 FNYEAQ (reference sequence). The CDR3 is made up of 15 amino acids. 13 Jbeta primers and 60 Vbeta primers were used for the PCR. TCRdb's copy holds only in-frame clones and misses some; the assay was immunoSEQ multiplex PCR. The repertoire holds approximately 100,000 clones, with around 75% as singletons. This rearrangement joins TRBV7-7 to TRBJ2-1, with 7 bases that match TRBD2. Sequencing was done on a sample of PBMCs. The origin of this receptor is a man younger than 35 in good health and CMV-seropositive. The CDR3: CASSLIPGGIDEQFF. The CDR3 region has the DNA TGTGCCAGCAGCTTAATTCCGGGGGGAATCGATGAGCAGTTCTTC.